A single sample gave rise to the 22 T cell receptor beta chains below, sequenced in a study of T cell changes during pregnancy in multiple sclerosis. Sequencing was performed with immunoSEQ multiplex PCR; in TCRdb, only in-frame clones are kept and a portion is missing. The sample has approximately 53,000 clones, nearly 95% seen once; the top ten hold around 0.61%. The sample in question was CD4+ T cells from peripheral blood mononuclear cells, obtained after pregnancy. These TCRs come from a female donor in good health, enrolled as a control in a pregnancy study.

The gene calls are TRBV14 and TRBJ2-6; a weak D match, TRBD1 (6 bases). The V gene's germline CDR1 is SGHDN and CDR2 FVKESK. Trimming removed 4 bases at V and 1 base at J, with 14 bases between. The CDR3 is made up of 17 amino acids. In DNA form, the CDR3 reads TGTGCCAGCAGCCCCGGGACACCCTTGTCTGGGGCCAACGTCCTGACTTTC. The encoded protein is CASSPGTPLSGANVLTF.

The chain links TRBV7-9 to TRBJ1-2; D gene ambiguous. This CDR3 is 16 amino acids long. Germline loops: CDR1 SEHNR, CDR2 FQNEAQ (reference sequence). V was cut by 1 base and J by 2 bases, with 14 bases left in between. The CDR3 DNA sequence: TGTGCCAGCAGCTTAGGCGGGCCAGAGGCGAACTATGGCTACACCTTC. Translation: CASSLGGPEANYGYTF.

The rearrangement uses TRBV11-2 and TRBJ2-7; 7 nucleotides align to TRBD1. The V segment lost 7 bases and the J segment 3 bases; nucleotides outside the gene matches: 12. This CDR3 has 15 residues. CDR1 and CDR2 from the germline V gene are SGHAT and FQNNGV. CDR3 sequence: CASTLSTGPFYEQYF. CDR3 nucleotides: TGTGCCAGCACCCTCTCGACAGGGCCCTTCTACGAGCAGTACTTC.

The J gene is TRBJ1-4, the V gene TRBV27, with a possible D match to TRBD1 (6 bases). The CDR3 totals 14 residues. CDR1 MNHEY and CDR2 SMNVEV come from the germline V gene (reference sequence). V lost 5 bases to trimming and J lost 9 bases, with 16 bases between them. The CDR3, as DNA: TGTGCCAGCAGTCCTCGACAGGTTACGCAAAAACTGTTTTTT. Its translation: CASSPRQVTQKLFF. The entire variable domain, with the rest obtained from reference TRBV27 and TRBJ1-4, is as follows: EAQVTQNPRYLITVTGKKLTVTCSQNMNHEYMSWYRQDPGLGLRQIYYSMNVEVTDKGDVPEGYKVSRKEKRNFPLILESPSPNQTSLYFCASSPRQVTQKLFFGSGTQLSVL.

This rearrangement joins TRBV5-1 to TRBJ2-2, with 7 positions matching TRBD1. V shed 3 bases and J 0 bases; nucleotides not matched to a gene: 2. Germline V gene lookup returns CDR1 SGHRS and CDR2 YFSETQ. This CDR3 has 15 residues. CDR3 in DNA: TGCGCCAGCAGCTACGGGACAGCGAACACCGGGGAGCTGTTTTTT. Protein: CASSYGTANTGELFF.

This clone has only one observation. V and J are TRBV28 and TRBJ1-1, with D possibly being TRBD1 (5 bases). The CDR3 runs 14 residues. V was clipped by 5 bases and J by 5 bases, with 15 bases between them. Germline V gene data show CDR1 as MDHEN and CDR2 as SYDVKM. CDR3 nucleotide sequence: TGTGCCAGCAGTCAGGGACTTAGAAGGACTGAAGCTTTCTTT. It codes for CASSQGLRRTEAFF.

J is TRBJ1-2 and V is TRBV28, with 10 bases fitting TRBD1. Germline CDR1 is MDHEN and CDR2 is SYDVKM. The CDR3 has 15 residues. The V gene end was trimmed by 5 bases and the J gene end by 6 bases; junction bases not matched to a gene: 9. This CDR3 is CASSLPGQGRNGYTF. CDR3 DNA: TGTGCCAGCAGTCTCCCGGGACAGGGGAGGAATGGCTACACCTTC.

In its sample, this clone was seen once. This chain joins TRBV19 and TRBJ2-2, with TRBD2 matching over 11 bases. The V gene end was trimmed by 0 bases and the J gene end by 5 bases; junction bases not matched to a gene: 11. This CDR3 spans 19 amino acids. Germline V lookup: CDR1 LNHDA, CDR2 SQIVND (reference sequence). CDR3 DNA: TGTGCCAGTAGTATAGATCAGAATAGCGGGAGGGCCCTAACCGGGGAGCTGTTTTTT. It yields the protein CASSIDQNSGRALTGELFF. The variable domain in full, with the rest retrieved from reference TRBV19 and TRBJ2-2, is DGGITQSPKYLFRKEGQNVTLSCEQNLNHDAMYWYRQDPGQGLRLIYYSQIVNDFQKGDIAEGYSVSREKKESFPLTVTSAQKNPTAFYLCASSIDQNSGRALTGELFFGEGSRLTVL.

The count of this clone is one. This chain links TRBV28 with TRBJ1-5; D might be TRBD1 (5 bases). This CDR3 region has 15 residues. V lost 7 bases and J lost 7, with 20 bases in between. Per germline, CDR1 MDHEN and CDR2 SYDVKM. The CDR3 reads CASISDTSLAQPQHF. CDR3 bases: TGTGCCAGCATTTCGGACACTTCTCTCGCCCAGCCCCAGCATTTT. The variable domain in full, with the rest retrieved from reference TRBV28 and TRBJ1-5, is DVKVTQSSRYLVKRTGEKVFLECVQDMDHENMFWYRQDPGLGLRLIYFSYDVKMKEKGDIPEGYSVSREKKERFSLILESASTNQTSMYLCASISDTSLAQPQHFGDGTRLSIL.

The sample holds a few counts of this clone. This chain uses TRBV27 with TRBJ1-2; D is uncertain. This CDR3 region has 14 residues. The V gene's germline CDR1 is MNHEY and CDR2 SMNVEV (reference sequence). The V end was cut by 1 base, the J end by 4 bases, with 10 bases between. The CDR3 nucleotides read TGTGCCAGCAGTTTATTACCGGGATTCTATGGCTACACCTTC. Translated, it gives CASSLLPGFYGYTF.

This CDR3 reads CASSLTAPPDTQYF. CDR3 DNA: TGCGCCAGCAGCTTAACTGCCCCTCCAGATACGCAGTATTTT. The rearrangement joins TRBV5-1 to TRBJ2-3, with no clear D. The CDR3 length is 14 residues. V gave up 2 bases and J gave up 4 bases, with 11 bases separating them. Germline loops: CDR1 SGHRS, CDR2 YFSETQ. The full variable domain, in which reference TRBV5-1 and TRBJ2-3 provide the parts outside the CDR3, is KAGVTQTPRYLIKTRGQQVTLSCSPISGHRSVSWYQQTPGQGLQFLFEYFSETQRNKGNFPGRFSGRQFSNSRSEMNVSTLELGDSALYLCASSLTAPPDTQYFGPGTRLTVL.

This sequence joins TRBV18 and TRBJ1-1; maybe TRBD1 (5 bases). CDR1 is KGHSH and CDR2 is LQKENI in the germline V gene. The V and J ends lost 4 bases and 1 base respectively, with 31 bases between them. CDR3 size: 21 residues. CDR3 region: CASSLQARMWASGTRNTEAFF. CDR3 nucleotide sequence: TGTGCCAGCTCACTCCAGGCCCGGATGTGGGCCTCCGGGACTCGGAACACTGAAGCTTTCTTT.

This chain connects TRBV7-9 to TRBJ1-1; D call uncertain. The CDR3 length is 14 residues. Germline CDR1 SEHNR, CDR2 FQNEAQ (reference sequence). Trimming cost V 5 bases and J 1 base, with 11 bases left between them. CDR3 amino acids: CASSPWRENTEAFF. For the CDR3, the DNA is TGTGCCAGCAGCCCGTGGCGGGAGAACACTGAAGCTTTCTTT.

This CDR3 reads CASSSAGTGNRGYTF. DNA for the CDR3: TGCGCCAGCAGCTCCGCCGGGACAGGGAACCGTGGCTACACCTTC. The chain joins TRBV5-1 to TRBJ1-2; 9 positions agree with TRBD1. The CDR3 contains 15 residues. Trimming removed 3 bases from V and 7 bases from J; junction bases left unmatched: 10. CDR1 is SGHRS and CDR2 is YFSETQ in the germline V gene.

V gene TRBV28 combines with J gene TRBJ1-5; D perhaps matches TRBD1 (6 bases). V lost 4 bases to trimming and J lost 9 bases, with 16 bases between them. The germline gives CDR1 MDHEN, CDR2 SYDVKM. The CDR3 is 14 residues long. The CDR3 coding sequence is TGTGCCAGCAGTTACACACTTACAGGGCCGCCCCAGCATTTT. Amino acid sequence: CASSYTLTGPPQHF.

The CDR3 region has the DNA TGTGCCAGCGGCAGGGGAAGTACTGAAGCTTTCTTT. Translated, it gives CASGRGSTEAFF. V and J are TRBV2 and TRBJ1-1; maybe TRBD1 (6 bases). The germline gives CDR1 SNHLY, CDR2 FYNNEI. This CDR3 contains 12 residues. The V end lost 8 bases, the J end lost 5 bases, and 12 bases lay between the germline ends. Complete variable domain (other parts from reference TRBV2 and TRBJ1-1): EPEVTQTPSHQVTQMGQEVILRCVPISNHLYFYWYRQILGQKVEFLVSFYNNEISEKSEIFDDQFSVERPDGSNFTLKIRSTKLEDSAMYFCASGRGSTEAFFGQGTRLTVV.

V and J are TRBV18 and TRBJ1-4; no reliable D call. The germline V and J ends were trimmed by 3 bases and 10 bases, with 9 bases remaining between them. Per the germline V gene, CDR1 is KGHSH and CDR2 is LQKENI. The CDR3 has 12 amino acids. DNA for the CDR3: TGTGCCAGCTCACCGGAGGGAGGAAAACTGTTTTTT. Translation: CASSPEGGKLFF.

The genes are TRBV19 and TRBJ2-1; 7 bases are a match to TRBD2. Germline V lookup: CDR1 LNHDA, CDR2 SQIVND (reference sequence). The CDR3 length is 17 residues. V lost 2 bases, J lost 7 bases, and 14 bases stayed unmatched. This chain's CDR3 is CASSITRLGTTLNEQFF. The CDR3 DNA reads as TGTGCCAGTAGTATAACCCGCCTCGGGACTACTCTGAATGAGCAGTTCTTC.

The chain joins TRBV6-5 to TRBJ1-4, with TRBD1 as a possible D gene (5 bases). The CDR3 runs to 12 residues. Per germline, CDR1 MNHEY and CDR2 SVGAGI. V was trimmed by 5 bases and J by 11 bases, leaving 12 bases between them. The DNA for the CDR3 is TGTGCCAGCAGTACCGGGACTACTAAACTGTTTTTT. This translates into CASSTGTTKLFF.

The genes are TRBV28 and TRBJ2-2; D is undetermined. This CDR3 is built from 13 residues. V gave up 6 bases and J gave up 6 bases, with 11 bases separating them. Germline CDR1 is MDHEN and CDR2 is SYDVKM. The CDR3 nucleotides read TGTGCCAGCAGAACAGCTCTATCCGGGGAGCTGTTTTTT. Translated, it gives CASRTALSGELFF.

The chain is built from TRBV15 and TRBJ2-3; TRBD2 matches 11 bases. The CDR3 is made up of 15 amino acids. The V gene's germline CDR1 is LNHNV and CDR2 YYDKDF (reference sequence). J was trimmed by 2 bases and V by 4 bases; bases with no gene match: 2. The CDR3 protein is CATSNSGRDTDTQYF. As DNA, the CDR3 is TGTGCCACCAGCAATAGCGGGAGGGACACAGATACGCAGTATTTT. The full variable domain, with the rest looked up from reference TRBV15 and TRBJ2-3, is DAMVIQNPRYQVTQFGKPVTLSCSQTLNHNVMYWYQQKSSQAPKLLFHYYDKDFNNEADTPDNFQSRRPNTSFCFLDIRSPGLGDTAMYLCATSNSGRDTDTQYFGPGTRLTVL.

The CDR3 nucleotides read TGTGCCAGCAGCCAAGGCAGGGGGCTGACAGCTAACTATGGCTACACCTTC. Encoded protein: CASSQGRGLTANYGYTF. V and J are TRBV4-2 and TRBJ1-2; 8 nucleotides match TRBD1. The CDR3 totals 17 residues. The trim removed 1 base at V and 0 bases at J, leaving 7 bases unmatched. CDR1 is LGHNA, CDR2 YNFKEQ, per germline.